These 30 T cell receptor beta chains originate from one sample sequenced in a study of long-term antiretroviral therapy in people with HIV. Runs used v3.0 of the immunoSEQ assay and were done at survey level. Clones were read by immunoSEQ multiplex PCR, and TCRdb kept only the in-frame ones, dropping some. The profile shows around 31,000 clones, approximately 83% of them singletons. Sequencing used unsorted PBMCs, obtained 0.8 years before starting antiretroviral therapy. These receptors originate from a man aged 18 to 30 with HIV.

This chain joins TRBV30 and TRBJ2-1; D might be TRBD1 or TRBD2, each matching 5 bases. This CDR3 is built from 16 residues. The V and J ends lost 0 bases and 8 bases respectively, with 20 bases between them. Germline V CDR1 and CDR2: GTSNPN, SVGIG (reference sequence). CDR3 protein: CAWSVRGGPTLDEQFF. The DNA of the CDR3 is TGTGCCTGGAGTGTAAGGGGCGGGCCCACGCTCGATGAGCAGTTCTTC.

This chain links TRBV2 with TRBJ1-5; D is uncertain. V was cut by 0 bases and J by 5 bases, with 11 bases left in between. The CDR3 covers 15 residues. Germline loops: CDR1 SNHLY, CDR2 FYNNEI. This CDR3 is CASSEAAFGHQPQHF. The DNA of the CDR3 is TGTGCCAGCAGTGAAGCAGCCTTCGGTCATCAGCCCCAGCATTTT.

The rearrangement joins TRBV7-8 to TRBJ1-2; no firm D call. The V gene lost 0 bases and the J gene lost 2 bases, with 4 bases spanning the gap. This CDR3 is 13 amino acids long. In germline, CDR1 is SGHVS, CDR2 FQNEAQ. The CDR3 nucleotides are TGTGCCAGCAGCTTAGCAGAGAACTATGGCTACACCTTC. Amino acids: CASSLAENYGYTF.

The chain carries TRBV9 and TRBJ1-1; D not resolved. V shed 0 bases and J shed 1 base, with 7 bases lying between them. This CDR3 has 14 amino acids. The germline CDR1 and CDR2 sequences are SGDLS and YYNGEE. CDR3 sequence: CASSVGLANTEAFF. The CDR3 DNA reads as TGTGCCAGCAGCGTAGGTCTTGCGAACACTGAAGCTTTCTTT.

This chain links TRBV7-8 with TRBJ2-1; 7 bases fit TRBD1. The CDR3 contains 17 residues. Germline V gene lookup returns CDR1 SGHVS and CDR2 FQNEAQ. Trimming took 5 bases from V and 1 from J; bases not matched to a gene: 11. For the CDR3, the DNA is TGTGCCAGCAGCCCCAGGGGGATCGGGCCTTCCTACAATGAGCAGTTCTTC. Encoded protein: CASSPRGIGPSYNEQFF.

V gene TRBV6-1 combines with J gene TRBJ2-5; D is perhaps TRBD1 or TRBD2 (7 bases each). CDR3 length: 13 amino acids. Trimming left V 6 bases short and J 9 bases short, with 17 bases between. Germline CDR1 and CDR2: MNHNS and SASEGT. CDR3 in amino acids: CASSGTGEGAQYF. In nucleotides, the CDR3 is TGTGCCAGCAGCGGAACAGGGGAGGGGGCCCAGTACTTC.

The rearrangement joins TRBV6-5 to TRBJ2-7, with D possibly TRBD2 on 5 matching bases. Germline V gene sequence: CDR1 MNHEY, CDR2 SVGAGI. This CDR3 region has 15 residues. Trimming left V 5 bases short and J 3 bases short, with 17 bases between. The chain's CDR3 is CASSHRGGIDYEQYF. CDR3 sequence (DNA): TGTGCCAGCAGTCACCGGGGTGGCATCGACTACGAGCAGTACTTC.

The chain couples TRBV5-6 to TRBJ2-2; D gene uncertain. There are 15 residues in the CDR3. V was trimmed by 4 bases and J by 6 bases, leaving 16 bases between them. Germline CDR1 SGHDT, CDR2 YYEEEE. The CDR3 sequence: CASSPYLDMPGELFF. CDR3 nucleotides: TGTGCCAGCAGCCCTTACTTAGATATGCCCGGGGAGCTGTTTTTT.

J is TRBJ2-3 and V is TRBV18; 13 bases align to TRBD2. In germline, CDR1 is KGHSH, CDR2 LQKENI. Trimming cost V 6 bases and J 2 bases; bases outside gene matches: 11. The CDR3 covers 18 residues. The CDR3 DNA reads TGTGCCAGCTCTGGACTAGCGGGAGAAACGTCCGACACAGATACGCAGTATTTT. It specifies CASSGLAGETSDTDTQYF. Together with reference TRBV18 and TRBJ2-3, the CDR3 gives the full variable domain: NAGVMQNPRHLVRRRGQEARLRCSPMKGHSHVYWYRQLPEEGLKFMVYLQKENIIDESGMPKERFSAEFPKEGPSILRIQQVVRGDSAAYFCASSGLAGETSDTDTQYFGPGTRLTVL.

J is TRBJ1-1 and V is TRBV5-1, with D maybe TRBD1 (6 bases). V was clipped by 4 bases and J by 0 bases, with 13 bases between them. Germline V lookup: CDR1 SGHRS, CDR2 YFSETQ. The CDR3 contains 15 residues. The CDR3 here is CASSQDSHMNTEAFF. CDR3 coding DNA: TGCGCCAGCAGCCAGGACAGCCACATGAACACTGAAGCTTTCTTT.

This clone came up once. The CDR3 is CASSLDRGGTQYF. In DNA, the CDR3 is TGTGCCAGCAGCTTAGATCGTGGGGGCACGCAGTATTTT. V gene TRBV11-2 combines with J gene TRBJ2-3, with a weak D call TRBD1 (6 bases). V was cut by 0 bases and J by 9 bases, with 10 bases left in between. The CDR3 spans 13 residues. Germline lookup yields CDR1 SGHAT and CDR2 FQNNGV.

The V call is TRBV7-9, the J call TRBJ2-1; TRBD2 agrees at 10 bases. Germline CDR1 SEHNR, CDR2 FQNEAQ (reference sequence). V was pared by 2 bases and J by 0 bases, with 1 base of the junction left unmatched. CDR3 length equals 16 residues. Here the CDR3 reads CASSLSGGASYNEQFF. CDR3 coding DNA: TGTGCCAGCAGCTTAAGCGGGGGGGCCTCCTACAATGAGCAGTTCTTC.

This clone was recorded only once. V and J are TRBV9 and TRBJ1-5; D is undetermined. CDR1 is SGDLS, CDR2 YYNGEE, per germline. Trimming removed 0 bases at V and 3 bases at J, with 7 bases between. The CDR3 is 14 amino acids. The CDR3 loop is CASSVGGNNQPQHF. CDR3 DNA: TGTGCCAGCAGCGTAGGTGGAAACAATCAGCCCCAGCATTTT.

In this sample, this clone turned up a few times. The gene calls are TRBV7-8 and TRBJ1-2; D is uncertain. The CDR3 consists of 14 residues. V shed 3 bases and J shed 3 bases, with 11 bases lying between them. CDR1 SGHVS and CDR2 FQNEAQ come from the germline V gene. CDR3 DNA sequence: TGTGCCAGCAGCTTTGACGGAGGTGACTATGGCTACACCTTC. Translation: CASSFDGGDYGYTF.

The J gene is TRBJ2-5, the V gene TRBV7-3; D perhaps matches TRBD2 (7 bases). V lost 5 bases to trimming and J lost 1 base, with 11 bases between them. CDR1 is SGHTA and CDR2 is FQGTGA in the germline V gene. The CDR3 has 14 residues. The CDR3 DNA reads TGTGCCAGCAGCCGCGGGGGCTCCCAAGAGACCCAGTACTTC. Its translation is CASSRGGSQETQYF.

This clone was counted a few times. The CDR3 sequence is CASSPTDRVAPLHF. CDR3 sequence (DNA): TGTGCCAGCTCACCTACAGATCGGGTGGCACCCCTCCACTTT. The chain uses TRBV18 and TRBJ1-6; D is undetermined. Trimming cost V 3 bases and J 11 bases, with 14 bases left between them. This CDR3 contains 14 residues. Per the germline V gene, CDR1 is KGHSH and CDR2 is LQKENI.

The genes are TRBV19 and TRBJ1-1, with D hard to call. The CDR3 runs 12 residues. V was trimmed by 2 bases and J by 1 base, leaving 2 bases between them. Germline V gives CDR1 LNHDA, CDR2 SQIVND (reference sequence). Written as DNA, the CDR3 is TGTGCCAGTAGTATAACGAACACTGAAGCTTTCTTT. Translated, it gives CASSITNTEAFF.

This clone has just a few counts. Other DNA sequences in the same sample also yield this CDR3. This sequence joins TRBV4-2 and TRBJ1-1, with D uncertain. V was pared by 1 base and J by 1 base, with 7 bases between. Looked up from germline, CDR1 is LGHNA and CDR2 is YNFKEQ. The CDR3 loop spans 14 amino acids. The CDR3 reads CASSQAVTNTEAFF. The DNA for the CDR3 is TGTGCCAGCAGCCAAGCGGTCACGAACACTGAAGCTTTCTTT.

The V and J genes are TRBV7-3 and TRBJ2-3; a weak D match, TRBD2 (6 bases). Germline V lookup: CDR1 SGHTA, CDR2 FQGTGA. V was trimmed by 2 bases and J by 0 bases, leaving 9 bases between them. The CDR3 is 15 amino acids. Here the CDR3 reads CASSLHGTSTDTQYF. CDR3 DNA sequence: TGTGCCAGCAGCTTACACGGGACTAGCACAGATACGCAGTATTTT.

The V and J genes are TRBV9 and TRBJ1-3; 9 bases align to TRBD1. The CDR3 loop spans 15 amino acids. Germline V lookup: CDR1 SGDLS, CDR2 YYNGEE. The J segment lost 2 bases and the V segment lost 5 bases, leaving 5 bases of the junction unmatched. The CDR3 region has the DNA TGTGCCAGCAGGGGACAGGGTTATCCTGGAAACACCATATATTTT. It yields the protein CASRGQGYPGNTIYF.

V is TRBV27 and J is TRBJ2-3, with D uncertain. The CDR3 is made up of 13 amino acids. V was cut by 5 bases and J by 3 bases, with 9 bases left in between. Germline loops: CDR1 MNHEY, CDR2 SMNVEV (reference sequence). The CDR3 protein is CASSLLTTDTQYF. The CDR3 DNA reads TGTGCCAGCAGTCTTCTCACGACAGATACGCAGTATTTT.

This sequence joins TRBV2 and TRBJ2-7, with 11 positions matching TRBD1. The CDR3 loop spans 13 amino acids. Germline CDR1 and CDR2: SNHLY and FYNNEI. Germline trimming cut 7 bases from V and 5 bases from J; bases unmatched to any gene: 4. The DNA of the CDR3 is TGTGCCAGCATGGGGACAGGGGGACACGAGCAGTACTTC. Translating gives CASMGTGGHEQYF.

The rearrangement links TRBV13 to TRBJ2-1; 11 bases are a match to TRBD2. Trimming removed 0 bases from V and 7 bases from J; junction bases left unmatched: 2. The CDR3 runs 15 residues. Germline V CDR1 and CDR2: PRHDT, FYEKMQ (reference sequence). The CDR3 DNA reads TGTGCCAGCAGCTTAGGACTAGCGGGGGCAAATGAGCAGTTCTTC. As protein: CASSLGLAGANEQFF.

The rearrangement uses TRBV15 and TRBJ1-4; possibly TRBD1 for D (6 bases). In germline, CDR1 is LNHNV, CDR2 YYDKDF (reference sequence). The CDR3 runs to 14 residues. Trimming stripped 2 bases from V and 6 bases from J, with 10 bases between. The CDR3, as DNA: TGTGCCACCAGCAGATTTGAGGGGGATGAAAAACTGTTTTTT. It specifies CATSRFEGDEKLFF.

The chain carries TRBV5-7 and TRBJ2-5; either TRBD1 or TRBD2 may supply D (5 bases each). TRBV5-7 is noted as an ORF with a role that remains uncertain. The CDR3 runs to 13 residues. Trimming cost V 2 bases and J 5 bases, with 10 bases left between them. CDR3 sequence: CASSFSREETQYF. CDR3 sequence (DNA): TGTGCCAGCAGCTTTTCCAGGGAGGAGACCCAGTACTTC.

The chain is built from TRBV28 and TRBJ1-4; D may be TRBD1 (5 bases). The CDR3 has 17 amino acids. V lost 5 bases to trimming and J lost 7 bases, with 23 bases between them. Germline loops: CDR1 MDHEN, CDR2 SYDVKM. The CDR3 sequence: CASSVPPPGLPFEKLFF. CDR3 DNA sequence: TGTGCCAGCAGTGTCCCCCCGCCGGGACTTCCTTTTGAAAAACTGTTTTTT.

This clone has a single count. The rearrangement links TRBV10-3 to TRBJ2-7; D remains ambiguous. Germline V gives CDR1 ENHRY, CDR2 SYGVKD. The length of the CDR3 is 14 residues. The V end was cut by 6 bases, the J end by 3 bases, with 15 bases between. The CDR3: CAISQWSGNYEQYF. The CDR3 DNA follows: TGTGCCATCAGCCAATGGTCTGGGAACTACGAGCAGTACTTC.

The rearrangement joins TRBV4-1 to TRBJ1-2; no clear D gene. Germline V gene data show CDR1 as MGHRA and CDR2 as YSYEKL. This CDR3 has 17 amino acids. Trimming shortened V by 3 bases and J by 4 bases, and 21 bases separated the two germline ends. CDR3 sequence: CASSHNEVSAPIYGYTF. Here the CDR3 DNA reads TGCGCCAGCAGCCATAACGAAGTCTCCGCTCCCATCTATGGCTACACCTTC.

The rearrangement joins TRBV27 to TRBJ1-1, with D hard to call. The V end lost 8 bases, the J end lost 0 bases, and 10 bases lay between the germline ends. The CDR3 has 13 amino acids. Germline CDR1 is MNHEY and CDR2 is SMNVEV (reference sequence). The CDR3 coding sequence is TGTGCCAGCGGTAGTGAAATGAACACTGAAGCTTTCTTT. It translates to CASGSEMNTEAFF.

The chain recombines TRBV19 with TRBJ1-5; a weak D match, TRBD1 (5 bases). V shed 4 bases and J shed 4 bases, with 17 bases lying between them. The CDR3 is 16 amino acids. Germline CDR1 and CDR2: LNHDA and SQIVND (reference sequence). The CDR3 spells CASSTPGRIRNQPQHF. The CDR3 DNA sequence: TGTGCCAGTAGTACCCCAGGGCGAATCAGGAATCAGCCCCAGCATTTT.